The TCR beta chain described here comes from a study of cytomegalovirus exposure and HLA in healthy donors. Study conclusions and caveats: Immune exposure was documented only through CMV serostatus.

Note on this clone: Its antigen is not identified.

Vbeta (60) and Jbeta (13) primers were used in the PCR. TCRdb keeps only in-frame clones here, not all; method: immunoSEQ multiplex PCR. The sample has around 180,000 clones, 81% seen once. With 6 bases removed from V and 10 bases from J, the gap between germline ends came to 16 bases. Germline-derived CDR1 and CDR2 are SNHLY and FYNNEI. The CDR3 runs 14 residues. Sequenced input: PBMCs. This sequence was found in a woman under 30 in good health and CMV-seropositive. The chain combines TRBV2 with TRBJ1-6; possibly TRBD1 for D (6 bases). Here the CDR3 DNA reads TGTGCCAGCAGGGAACAGGGTTTGGGGTCACCCCTCCACTTT. It translates to CASREQGLGSPLHF.